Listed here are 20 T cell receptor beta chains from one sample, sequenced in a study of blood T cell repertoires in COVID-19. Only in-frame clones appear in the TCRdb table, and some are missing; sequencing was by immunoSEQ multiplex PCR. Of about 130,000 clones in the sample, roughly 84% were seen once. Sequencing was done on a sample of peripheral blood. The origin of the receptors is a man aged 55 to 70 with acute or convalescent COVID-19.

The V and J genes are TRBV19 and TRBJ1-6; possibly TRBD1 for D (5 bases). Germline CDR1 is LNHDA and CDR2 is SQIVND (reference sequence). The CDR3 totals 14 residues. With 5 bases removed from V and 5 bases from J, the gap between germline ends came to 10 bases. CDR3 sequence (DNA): TGTGCCAGTAGTCGCCAGGGCGATAATTCACCCCTCCACTTT. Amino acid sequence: CASSRQGDNSPLHF.

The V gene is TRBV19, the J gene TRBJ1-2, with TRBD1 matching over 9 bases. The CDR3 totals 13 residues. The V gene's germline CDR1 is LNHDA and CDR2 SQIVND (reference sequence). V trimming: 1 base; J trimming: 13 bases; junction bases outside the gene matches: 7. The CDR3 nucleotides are TGTGCCAGTAGTATAGGGGGACAGGGAAAGGCCACCTTC. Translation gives CASSIGGQGKATF.

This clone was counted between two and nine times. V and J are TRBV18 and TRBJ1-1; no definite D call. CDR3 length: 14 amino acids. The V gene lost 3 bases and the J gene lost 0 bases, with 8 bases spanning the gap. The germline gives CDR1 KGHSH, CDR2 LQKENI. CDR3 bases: TGTGCCAGCTCACCGCAGCGGGTGAACACTGAAGCTTTCTTT. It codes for CASSPQRVNTEAFF.

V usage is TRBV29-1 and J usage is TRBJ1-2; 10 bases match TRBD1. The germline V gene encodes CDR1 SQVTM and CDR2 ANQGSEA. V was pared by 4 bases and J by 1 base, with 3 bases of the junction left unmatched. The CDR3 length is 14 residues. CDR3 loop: CSVVRDRGNYGYTF. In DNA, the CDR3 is TGCAGCGTTGTTCGGGACAGGGGTAACTATGGCTACACCTTC.

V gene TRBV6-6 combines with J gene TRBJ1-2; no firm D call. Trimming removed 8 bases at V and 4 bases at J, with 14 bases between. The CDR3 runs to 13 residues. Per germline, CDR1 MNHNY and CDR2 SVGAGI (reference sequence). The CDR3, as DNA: TGTGCCAGCCTAAATTGGGAGGCCTATGGCTACACCTTC. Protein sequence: CASLNWEAYGYTF.

The CDR3, as DNA: TGTGCCAGCAGTGCGATTAGCGGGAGAGGGGACAATGAGCAGTTCTTC. Its protein is CASSAISGRGDNEQFF. The V gene is TRBV6-1, the J gene TRBJ2-1, with TRBD2 identical over 9 bases. Germline V lookup: CDR1 MNHNS, CDR2 SASEGT. The CDR3 contains 16 residues. Losses at the gene ends were 4 bases for V and 5 bases for J; bases not matched to a gene: 9.

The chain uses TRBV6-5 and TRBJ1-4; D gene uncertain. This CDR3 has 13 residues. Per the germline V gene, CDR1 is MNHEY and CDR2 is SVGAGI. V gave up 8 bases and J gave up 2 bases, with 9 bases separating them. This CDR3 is CASLRDTNEKLFF. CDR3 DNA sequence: TGTGCCAGCTTGCGGGATACTAATGAAAAACTGTTTTTT.

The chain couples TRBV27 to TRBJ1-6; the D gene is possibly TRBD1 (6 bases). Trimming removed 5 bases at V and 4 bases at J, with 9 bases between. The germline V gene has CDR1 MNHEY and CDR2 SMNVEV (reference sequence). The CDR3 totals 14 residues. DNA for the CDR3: TGTGCCAGCAGTCAACAGGGATATAATTCACCCCTCCACTTT. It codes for CASSQQGYNSPLHF.

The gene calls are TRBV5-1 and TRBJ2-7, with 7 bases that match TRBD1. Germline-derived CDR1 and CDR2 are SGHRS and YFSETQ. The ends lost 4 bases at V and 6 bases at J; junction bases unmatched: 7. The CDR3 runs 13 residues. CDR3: CASSAGGTGEQYF. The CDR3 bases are TGCGCCAGCAGCGCAGGGGGAACTGGCGAGCAGTACTTC.

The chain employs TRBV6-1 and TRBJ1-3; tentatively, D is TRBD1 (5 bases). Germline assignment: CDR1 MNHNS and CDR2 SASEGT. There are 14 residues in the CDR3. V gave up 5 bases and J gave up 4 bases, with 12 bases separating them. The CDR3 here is CASSQTNRGNTIYF. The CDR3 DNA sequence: TGTGCCAGCAGTCAGACCAACAGGGGAAACACCATATATTTT.

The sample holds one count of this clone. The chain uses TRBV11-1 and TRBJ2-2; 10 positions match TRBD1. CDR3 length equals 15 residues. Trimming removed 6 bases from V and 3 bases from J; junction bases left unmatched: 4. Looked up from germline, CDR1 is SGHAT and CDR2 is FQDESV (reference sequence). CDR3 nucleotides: TGTGCCAGCAGACCCGGGACAGGGGACACCGGGGAGCTGTTTTTT. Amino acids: CASRPGTGDTGELFF.

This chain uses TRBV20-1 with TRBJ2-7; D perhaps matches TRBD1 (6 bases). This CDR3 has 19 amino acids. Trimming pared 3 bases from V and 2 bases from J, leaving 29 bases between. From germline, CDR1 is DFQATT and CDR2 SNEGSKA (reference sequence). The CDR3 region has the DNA TGCAGTGCTAGTTCGGATCAGATCAGGGGCGGGTCTCCCGCCTACGAGCAGTACTTC. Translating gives CSASSDQIRGGSPAYEQYF.

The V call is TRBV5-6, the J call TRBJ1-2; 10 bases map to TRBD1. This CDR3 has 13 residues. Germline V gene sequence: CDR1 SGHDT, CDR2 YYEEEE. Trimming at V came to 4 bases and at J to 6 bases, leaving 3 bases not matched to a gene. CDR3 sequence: CASSGTGVDGYTF. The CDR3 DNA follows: TGTGCCAGCAGCGGGACAGGGGTTGATGGCTACACCTTC.

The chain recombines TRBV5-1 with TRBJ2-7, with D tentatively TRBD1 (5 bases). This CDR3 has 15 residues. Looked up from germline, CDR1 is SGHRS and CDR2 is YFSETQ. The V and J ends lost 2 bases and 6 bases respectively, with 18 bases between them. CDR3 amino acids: CASSFGWGESGEQYF. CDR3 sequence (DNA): TGCGCCAGCAGCTTCGGGTGGGGCGAATCCGGCGAGCAGTACTTC.

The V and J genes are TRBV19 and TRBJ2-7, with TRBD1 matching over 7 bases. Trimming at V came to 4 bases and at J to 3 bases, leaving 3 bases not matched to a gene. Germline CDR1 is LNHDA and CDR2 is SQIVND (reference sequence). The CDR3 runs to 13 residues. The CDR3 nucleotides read TGTGCCAGTAGTACCGGGACAGTCTACGAGCAGTACTTC. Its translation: CASSTGTVYEQYF.

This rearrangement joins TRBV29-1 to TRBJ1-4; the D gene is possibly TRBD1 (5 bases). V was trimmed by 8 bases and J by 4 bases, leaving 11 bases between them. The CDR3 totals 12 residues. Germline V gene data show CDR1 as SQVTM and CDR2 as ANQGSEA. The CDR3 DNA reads TGCAGCTCCCTGACAGTTAATGAAAAACTGTTTTTT. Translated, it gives CSSLTVNEKLFF.

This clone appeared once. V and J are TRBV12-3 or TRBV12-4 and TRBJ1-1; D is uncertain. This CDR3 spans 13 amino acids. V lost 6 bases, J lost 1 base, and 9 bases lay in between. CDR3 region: CASSPPWNTEAFF. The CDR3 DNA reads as TGTGCCAGCAGCCCCCCATGGAACACTGAAGCTTTCTTT.

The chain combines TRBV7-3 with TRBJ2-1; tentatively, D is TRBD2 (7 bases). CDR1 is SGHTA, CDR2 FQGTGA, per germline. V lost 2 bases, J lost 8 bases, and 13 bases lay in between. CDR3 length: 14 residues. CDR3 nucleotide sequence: TGTGCCAGCAGCTTAGCGGGGGCAAAGGATGAGCAGTTCTTC. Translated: CASSLAGAKDEQFF.

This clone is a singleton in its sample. The CDR3 nucleotides read TGTGCCAGCAGTTACTACGGGAGCCGCTACGAGCAGTACTTC. Translated, it gives CASSYYGSRYEQYF. The chain has TRBV6-6 and TRBJ2-7, with D possibly being TRBD2 (6 bases). The germline gives CDR1 MNHNY, CDR2 SVGAGI (reference sequence). Trimming left V 1 base short and J 3 bases short, with 10 bases between. The length of the CDR3 is 14 residues.

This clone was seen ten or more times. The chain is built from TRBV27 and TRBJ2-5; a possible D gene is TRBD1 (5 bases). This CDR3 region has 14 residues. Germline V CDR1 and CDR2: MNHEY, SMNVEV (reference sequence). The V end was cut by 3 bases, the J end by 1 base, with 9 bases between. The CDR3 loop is CASSFRDSQETQYF. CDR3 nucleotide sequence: TGTGCCAGCAGTTTCCGTGACAGCCAAGAGACCCAGTACTTC.